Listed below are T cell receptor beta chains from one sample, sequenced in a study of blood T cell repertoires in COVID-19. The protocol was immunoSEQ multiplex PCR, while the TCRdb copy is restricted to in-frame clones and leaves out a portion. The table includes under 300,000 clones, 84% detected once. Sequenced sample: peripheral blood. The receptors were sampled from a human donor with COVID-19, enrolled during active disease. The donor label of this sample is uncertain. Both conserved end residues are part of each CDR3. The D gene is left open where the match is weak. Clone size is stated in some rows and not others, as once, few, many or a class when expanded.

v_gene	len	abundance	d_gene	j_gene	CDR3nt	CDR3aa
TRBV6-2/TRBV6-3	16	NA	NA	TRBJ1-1	TGTGCCAGCAGTTCGCGCAGGGTCCCAACGAACACTGAAGCTTTCTTT	CASSSRRVPTNTEAFF
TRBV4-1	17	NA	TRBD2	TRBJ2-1	TGCGCCAGCCAGGAGGGACGGGCTAGCGGGAACTACAATGAGCAGTTCTTC	CASQEGRASGNYNEQFF
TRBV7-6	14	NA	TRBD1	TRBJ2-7	TGTGCCAGCAGCTTAGCGAGCAGGGGGCATCAGCAGTACTTC	CASSLASRGHQQYF
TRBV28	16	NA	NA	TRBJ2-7	TGTGCCAGCAGTCCCCCGGGATTTATGGGATCCTACGAGCAGTACTTC	CASSPPGFMGSYEQYF
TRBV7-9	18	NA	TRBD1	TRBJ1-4	TGTGCCAGCAGCTTCCCACCGGGACAGGGGGCGGCTAATGAAAAACTGTTTTTT	CASSFPPGQGAANEKLFF
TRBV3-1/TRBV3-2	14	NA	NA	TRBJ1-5	TGTGCCAGCAGCCAAGCCCTTCAGGGTCCGCCCCAGCATTTT	CASSQALQGPPQHF
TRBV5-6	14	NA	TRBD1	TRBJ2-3	TGTGCCAGCAGCGCCGGGACAGGGACAGATACGCAGTATTTT	CASSAGTGTDTQYF
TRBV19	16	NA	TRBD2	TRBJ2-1	TGTGCCAGTAGTCCCCGGGGGGGGACTAGCGGTGATGAGCAGTTCTTC	CASSPRGGTSGDEQFF
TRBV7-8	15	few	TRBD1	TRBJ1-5	TGTGCCAGCAGCCCGGGACAGGGGGCGAATCAGCCCCAGCATTTT	CASSPGQGANQPQHF
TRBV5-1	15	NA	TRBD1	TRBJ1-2	TGCGCCAGCAGCTTGGAACCAGGGGGCACCTATGGCTACACCTTC	CASSLEPGGTYGYTF
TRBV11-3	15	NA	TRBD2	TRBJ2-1	TGTGCCAGCAGCTCCGGGGGGACTAGCGTCAATGAGCAGTTCTTC	CASSSGGTSVNEQFF
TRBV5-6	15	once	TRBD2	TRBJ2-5	TGTGCCAGCAGCAACCTAGCGGGAGAGACGGAGACCCAGTACTTC	CASSNLAGETETQYF
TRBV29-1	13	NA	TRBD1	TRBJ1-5	TGCAGCGTCTGGACAGGGGTTAATCAGCCCCAGCATTTT	CSVWTGVNQPQHF
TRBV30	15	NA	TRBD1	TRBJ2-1	TGTGCCTGGAGTGTAGGGACAGGAATAATCAATGAGCAGTTCTTC	CAWSVGTGIINEQFF
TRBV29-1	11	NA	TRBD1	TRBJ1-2	TGCAGCGTCGGGACAGGGATGGGCTACACCTTC	CSVGTGMGYTF
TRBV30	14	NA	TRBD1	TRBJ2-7	TGTGCCTGGGGACCGGGACAGGGTTCCCACGAGCAGTACTTC	CAWGPGQGSHEQYF
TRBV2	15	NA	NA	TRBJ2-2	TGTGCCAGCAGTGCTAGAGCCGTTAACACCGGGGAGCTGTTTTTT	CASSARAVNTGELFF